One sample yielded the 26 T cell receptor beta chains listed below, sequenced in a study of T cell responses to AZD1222 COVID-19 vaccine. This table comes from immunoSEQ multiplex PCR, and its TCRdb copy is limited to in-frame clones, with some not included. The table lists approximately 130,000 clones, roughly nine tenths of them singletons. The sample was peripheral blood, taken 28 days after the second AZD1222 dose. The receptors here all came from an adult who received the AZD1222 COVID-19 vaccine.

This chain links TRBV19 with TRBJ2-5; no definite D call. The CDR3 spans 14 residues. V shed 5 bases and J shed 1 base, with 11 bases lying between them. Germline V gene data show CDR1 as LNHDA and CDR2 as SQIVND (reference sequence). The CDR3 sequence is CASSPRHPQETQYF. CDR3 DNA: TGTGCCAGTAGTCCTCGACACCCCCAAGAGACCCAGTACTTC.

This chain joins TRBV10-2 and TRBJ2-5, with D hard to call. The CDR3 is made up of 12 amino acids. V lost 4 bases, J lost 2 bases, and 5 bases lay in between. The germline V gene encodes CDR1 WSHSY and CDR2 SAAADI. The CDR3 loop reads CASSVGQETQYF. The CDR3, as DNA: TGCGCCAGCAGTGTTGGACAAGAGACCCAGTACTTC.

Only one count was recorded for this clone. The chain has TRBV6-4 and TRBJ2-2; the match to TRBD1 covers 9 bases. J gave up 6 bases and V 0 bases, and 5 bases lay outside the gene matches. The CDR3 has 16 residues. In germline, CDR1 is MRHNA, CDR2 SNTAGT. The CDR3 here is CASSDSRTGAAGELFF. The DNA for the CDR3 is TGTGCCAGCAGTGACTCGAGGACAGGGGCCGCCGGGGAGCTGTTTTTT.

The chain is built from TRBV6-1 and TRBJ1-5; D is undetermined. The CDR3 extends over 15 amino acids. Between the trimmed V and J ends, which lost 1 base and 1 base, there was a span of 8 bases. In germline, CDR1 is MNHNS, CDR2 SASEGT. CDR3 DNA: TGTGCCAGCAGTGAAGGGCTTTCGAGCAATCAGCCCCAGCATTTT. Residues: CASSEGLSSNQPQHF.

The genes are TRBV7-9 and TRBJ2-5, with 8 bases aligning to TRBD2. The CDR3 runs to 15 residues. Trimming at V came to 3 bases and at J to 5 bases, leaving 8 bases not matched to a gene. Germline CDR1 SEHNR, CDR2 FQNEAQ (reference sequence). This CDR3 reads CASSFGAGEGETQYF. The CDR3 DNA sequence: TGTGCCAGCAGCTTTGGAGCGGGAGAGGGGGAGACCCAGTACTTC.

This clone was recorded once. The chain is built from TRBV3-1 (or the pseudogene TRBV3-2) and TRBJ1-4; D is undetermined. Germline assignment: CDR1 LGHDT and CDR2 YNNKEL (reference sequence). V was cut by 6 bases and J by 5 bases, with 13 bases left in between. The CDR3 extends over 14 amino acids. This CDR3 reads CASSLSGRNEKLFF. The CDR3 DNA follows: TGTGCCAGCAGTCTGAGTGGACGGAATGAAAAACTGTTTTTT.

The V gene is TRBV6-6, the J gene TRBJ1-2; D is unresolved. The CDR3 runs to 15 residues. The V end lost 4 bases, the J end lost 5 bases, and 17 bases lay between the germline ends. CDR1 and CDR2 from the germline V gene are MNHNY and SVGAGI (reference sequence). CDR3 protein: CASSSSGGSLYGYTF. The CDR3 DNA sequence: TGTGCCAGCAGTTCTTCCGGAGGGAGTTTATATGGCTACACCTTC.

V and J are TRBV7-6 and TRBJ2-1; 8 nucleotides match TRBD2. Germline V gene sequence: CDR1 SGHVS, CDR2 FNYEAQ. Germline trimming cut 1 base from V and 7 bases from J; bases unmatched to any gene: 12. The CDR3 has 17 residues. CDR3 region: CASSLGSGVRILNEQFF. The CDR3 DNA follows: TGTGCCAGCAGCTTAGGTAGCGGGGTCCGGATTTTGAATGAGCAGTTCTTC.

This chain joins TRBV4-3 and TRBJ1-6; D remains unclear. Germline-derived CDR1 and CDR2 are LGHNA and YSLEER. CDR3 length equals 16 residues. V was trimmed by 0 bases and J by 14 bases, leaving 20 bases between them. This CDR3 is CASSQDLGFEGVTLHF. The CDR3, as DNA: TGCGCCAGCAGCCAAGACCTGGGGTTTGAAGGTGTCACCCTCCACTTT.

The chain joins TRBV15 to TRBJ1-5; D is undetermined. V lost 3 bases and J 2 bases, leaving 5 bases between the germline ends. Germline values: CDR1 LNHNV, CDR2 YYDKDF (reference sequence). CDR3 length: 13 amino acids. Here the CDR3 DNA reads TGTGCCACCAGCAGGCTAGGCAATCAGCCCCAGCATTTT. Translation: CATSRLGNQPQHF. The complete variable domain, with remaining parts taken from reference TRBV15 and TRBJ1-5, reads DAMVIQNPRYQVTQFGKPVTLSCSQTLNHNVMYWYQQKSSQAPKLLFHYYDKDFNNEADTPDNFQSRRPNTSFCFLDIRSPGLGDTAMYLCATSRLGNQPQHFGDGTRLSIL.

Details on this clone: This specimen includes other DNA sequences encoding the same CDR3. This rearrangement joins TRBV30 to TRBJ1-2; 7 nucleotides match TRBD1. Looked up from germline, CDR1 is GTSNPN and CDR2 is SVGIG (reference sequence). This CDR3 has 13 residues. J was trimmed by 4 bases and V by 0 bases; bases with no gene match: 2. The DNA of the CDR3 is TGTGCCTGGAGTGTAAACAGGGGCTATGGCTACACCTTC. Its translation is CAWSVNRGYGYTF.

This chain joins TRBV5-4 and TRBJ1-3, with 10 bases lining up with TRBD1. Germline V gene lookup returns CDR1 SGHNT and CDR2 YYREEE (reference sequence). V dropped 0 bases and J dropped 2; count of bases not matched to a gene: 2. This CDR3 has 16 residues. The CDR3 coding sequence is TGTGCCAGCAGCTTGGGGACAGGGGGAGCTGGAAACACCATATATTTT. This gives the protein CASSLGTGGAGNTIYF.

This chain connects TRBV7-9 to TRBJ1-1, with D tentatively TRBD1 (5 bases). The germline V and J ends were trimmed by 3 bases and 2 bases, with 7 bases remaining between them. The CDR3 extends over 13 amino acids. Per germline, CDR1 SEHNR and CDR2 FQNEAQ (reference sequence). This CDR3 is CASSFQGNTEAFF. CDR3 bases: TGTGCCAGCAGCTTTCAGGGTAACACTGAAGCTTTCTTT.

The CDR3 protein is CASSLLGQGVGAFF. The CDR3 DNA sequence: TGTGCCAGCAGCTTATTAGGACAGGGTGTTGGAGCTTTCTTT. The chain joins TRBV7-9 to TRBJ1-1; 8 nucleotides align to TRBD1. Trimming cost V 2 bases and J 10 bases; bases outside gene matches: 9. The CDR3 contains 14 residues. CDR1 SEHNR and CDR2 FQNEAQ come from the germline V gene (reference sequence).

The chain is built from TRBV20-1 and TRBJ2-5; 8 nucleotides line up with TRBD2. CDR3 length equals 14 residues. V trimming: 3 bases; J trimming: 1 base; junction bases outside the gene matches: 4. Germline V CDR1 and CDR2: DFQATT, SNEGSKA (reference sequence). The CDR3 sequence: CSASIGLAQETQYF. In DNA, the CDR3 is TGCAGTGCTAGTATTGGACTAGCCCAAGAGACCCAGTACTTC.

This clone has only one observation. The chain has TRBV27 and TRBJ2-7; the match to TRBD1 covers 9 bases. The CDR3 loop spans 21 amino acids. Per the germline V gene, CDR1 is MNHEY and CDR2 is SMNVEV (reference sequence). With V trimmed by 4 bases and J by 4 bases, 26 bases remained unmatched. The chain's CDR3 is CASSYKPPGQGNHWGLYEQYF. The DNA for the CDR3 is TGTGCCAGCAGTTACAAACCTCCGGGACAGGGAAATCATTGGGGATTATACGAGCAGTACTTC.

The rearrangement uses TRBV9 and TRBJ1-2, with D perhaps TRBD1 (5 bases). CDR1 and CDR2 from the germline V gene are SGDLS and YYNGEE. The CDR3 consists of 16 residues. Trimming shortened V by 0 bases and J by 12 bases, and 24 bases separated the two germline ends. CDR3 nucleotide sequence: TGTGCCAGCAGCGTAGGAGGGACTGGATCAACCTCCCAGAACACCTTC. Protein sequence: CASSVGGTGSTSQNTF.

The gene calls are TRBV20-1 and TRBJ1-1, with D possibly matching TRBD1 (5 bases). V lost 6 bases, J lost 11 bases, and 16 bases lay in between. CDR1 and CDR2 from the germline V gene are DFQATT and SNEGSKA (reference sequence). This CDR3 is built from 11 residues. CDR3 region: CSAQTAKKAFF. The CDR3 coding sequence is TGCAGTGCCCAGACAGCCAAGAAGGCTTTCTTT.

This chain connects TRBV5-1 to TRBJ2-7; no clear D. Germline V gene lookup returns CDR1 SGHRS and CDR2 YFSETQ. With 7 bases removed from V and 6 bases from J, the gap between germline ends came to 17 bases. The CDR3 spans 13 residues. The CDR3 nucleotides are TGCGCCAGCGGGCAACGGGCGGCTAGCGAGCAGTACTTC. Amino acid sequence: CASGQRAASEQYF.

The chain employs TRBV27 and TRBJ2-1, with D possibly TRBD2 on 6 matching bases. This CDR3 comprises 18 residues. Trimming removed 5 bases from V and 5 bases from J, with 25 bases in between. Germline lookup yields CDR1 MNHEY and CDR2 SMNVEV (reference sequence). The CDR3 region has the DNA TGTGCCAGCAGTCCACTCTACCCCGGGGGAAGAGGGAACAATGAGCAGTTCTTC. It translates to CASSPLYPGGRGNNEQFF.

The chain has TRBV5-1 and TRBJ2-5; D may correspond to TRBD1 or TRBD2 (5 bases each). Trimming stripped 3 bases from V and 1 base from J, with 13 bases between. The CDR3 contains 15 residues. Germline CDR1 is SGHRS and CDR2 is YFSETQ. The CDR3 DNA reads as TGCGCCAGCAGCTCGAGCATCGGGGCCCAAGAGACCCAGTACTTC. Protein sequence: CASSSSIGAQETQYF.

The chain is built from TRBV19 and TRBJ2-7, with D possibly TRBD1 on 6 matching bases. The CDR3 has 15 residues. Between the trimmed V and J ends, which lost 2 bases and 3 bases, there was a span of 14 bases. Germline values: CDR1 LNHDA, CDR2 SQIVND (reference sequence). The CDR3 coding sequence is TGTGCCAGTAGTATAAGGGGACAAGGGGTCTACGAGCAGTACTTC. Encoded protein: CASSIRGQGVYEQYF.

The genes are TRBV2 and TRBJ1-1, with D possibly being TRBD1 (6 bases). This CDR3 contains 13 residues. V lost 4 bases to trimming and J lost 7 bases, with 13 bases between them. Germline lookup yields CDR1 SNHLY and CDR2 FYNNEI. CDR3 DNA sequence: TGTGCCAGCAGTGTTGAGGGGGGGAGTGAAGCTTTCTTT. Translation: CASSVEGGSEAFF.

The chain joins TRBV6-1 to TRBJ1-5; D unresolved. This CDR3 has 17 residues. From germline, CDR1 is MNHNS and CDR2 SASEGT. Trimming stripped 1 base from V and 0 bases from J, with 13 bases between. The CDR3 bases are TGTGCCAGCAGTGAAGGTTTAACACGATATAGCAATCAGCCCCAGCATTTT. Protein sequence: CASSEGLTRYSNQPQHF.

The V call is TRBV6-2 or TRBV6-3, the J call TRBJ2-5, with 9 bases aligning to TRBD1. Trimming cost V 5 bases and J 6 bases; bases outside gene matches: 10. Germline CDR1 MNHEY, CDR2 SVGEGT. The CDR3 runs 15 residues. The CDR3: CASSTYRGRTKTQYF. For the CDR3, the DNA is TGTGCCAGCAGTACTTACAGGGGGCGCACGAAGACCCAGTACTTC.

The rearrangement links TRBV5-1 to TRBJ2-1; D not certain. The CDR3 is 15 amino acids. The V and J ends lost 2 bases and 0 bases respectively, with 9 bases between them. The germline V gene encodes CDR1 SGHRS and CDR2 YFSETQ. DNA for the CDR3: TGCGCCAGCAGCTTAGATGTTGGCTCCTACAATGAGCAGTTCTTC. It codes for CASSLDVGSYNEQFF.